This TCR beta chain is drawn from a study of T-cell reconstitution after alpha-beta-depleted transplantation in children. Unique molecular identifiers were used to barcode this TCRbeta library. One entry per CDR3 protein results from TCRdb running MiXCR on the PCR reads. The profile shows about 400,000 distinct CDR3 sequences, around 21% of them singletons. CDR3 size: 14 residues. With 1 base clipped from V and 3 bases from J, the junction kept 3 bases outside the gene matches. Germline V CDR1 and CDR2: LNHNV, YYDKDF (reference sequence). This clonotype was seen a few times. The specimen comprised PBMCs from the stem cell graft donor, sampled from the stem cell graft. The rearrangement uses TRBV15 and TRBJ2-7; 7 positions agree with TRBD1. This receptor was identified in a human donor who donated a stem cell graft to a child with acute myeloid leukemia. In DNA, the CDR3 is TGTGCCACCAGCAGAGGGGCAGGGGGCTACGAGCAGTACTTC. This sequence encodes CATSRGAGGYEQYF.